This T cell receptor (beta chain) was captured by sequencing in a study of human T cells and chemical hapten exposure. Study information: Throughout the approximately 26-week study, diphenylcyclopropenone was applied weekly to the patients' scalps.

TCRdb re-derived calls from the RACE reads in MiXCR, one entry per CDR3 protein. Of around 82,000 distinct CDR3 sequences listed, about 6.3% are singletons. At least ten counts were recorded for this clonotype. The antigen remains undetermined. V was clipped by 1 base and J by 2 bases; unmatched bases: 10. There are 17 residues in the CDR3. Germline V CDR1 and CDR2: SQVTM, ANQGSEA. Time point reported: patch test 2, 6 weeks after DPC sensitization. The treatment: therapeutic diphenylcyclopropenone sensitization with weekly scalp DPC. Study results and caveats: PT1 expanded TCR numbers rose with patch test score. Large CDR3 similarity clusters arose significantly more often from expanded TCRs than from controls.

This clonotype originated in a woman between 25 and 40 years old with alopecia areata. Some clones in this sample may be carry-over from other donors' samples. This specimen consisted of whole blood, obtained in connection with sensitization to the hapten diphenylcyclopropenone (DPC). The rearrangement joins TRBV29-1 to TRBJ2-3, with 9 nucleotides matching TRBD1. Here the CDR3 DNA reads TGCAGCGTTGAAGTCCCGCCGGACAGGGGCCTCACAGATACGCAGTATTTT. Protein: CSVEVPPDRGLTDTQYF.